The 16 T cell receptor beta chains in this list originate from one sample, sequenced in a study of blood T cells in healthy people across ages (dated by TCRdb to about 2015). Libraries were prepared through 5' RACE. A second PCR of roughly 6 to 11 cycles was run with a J-beta primer mix and a sample-barcoded 5' primer. TCRdb handled the public reads itself, with Q25 trimming in fastp and clone calling in MiXCR, and kept productive beta chains. Each CDR3 protein gets just one entry, which takes the most common genes and DNA from the rows behind it. For this sample the table gives approximately 1,700,000 distinct CDR3 sequences, of which about two fifths were detected only once. The top ten hold roughly 23% of the sample. The sequencing input was blood. These receptors were collected from a human donor in good health.

This clonotype was observed a handful of times. The chain carries TRBV6-5 and TRBJ1-2; 9 nucleotides align to TRBD1. The CDR3 length is 13 residues. Germline lookup yields CDR1 MNHEY and CDR2 SVGAGI. J gave up 7 bases and V 2 bases, and 2 bases lay outside the gene matches. The CDR3 DNA sequence: TGTGCCAGCAGTTACACAGGGGGCGGTGGCTACACCTTC. Its protein is CASSYTGGGGYTF.

V is TRBV14 and J is TRBJ2-2; 7 nucleotides line up with TRBD1. This CDR3 has 14 residues. In germline, CDR1 is SGHDN, CDR2 FVKESK. The ends lost 3 bases at V and 5 bases at J; junction bases unmatched: 3. DNA of the CDR3: TGTGCCAGCAGCCAGCACAGGGGTACCGGGGAGCTGTTTTTT. This codes for CASSQHRGTGELFF.

V usage is TRBV7-2 and J usage is TRBJ2-1; the D gene is possibly TRBD2 (6 bases). Germline loops: CDR1 SGHTA, CDR2 FQGNSA. The CDR3 runs 11 residues. Trimming cost V 5 bases and J 8 bases, with 7 bases left between them. CDR3: CASSREYEQFF. The CDR3 region has the DNA TGTGCCAGCAGCCGGGAGTATGAGCAGTTCTTC.

The chain joins TRBV7-2 to TRBJ1-1; D unresolved. This CDR3 has 15 amino acids. The V gene lost 8 bases and the J gene lost 0 bases, with 16 bases spanning the gap. Germline V gene lookup returns CDR1 SGHTA and CDR2 FQGNSA. This CDR3 is CASPLPGVLNTEAFF. CDR3 nucleotides: TGTGCCAGCCCCCTCCCCGGGGTTCTGAACACTGAAGCTTTCTTT.

The table lists this clonotype with a few counts. This chain uses TRBV20-1 with TRBJ2-1, with D possibly called TRBD1 or TRBD2 (5 bases each). Trimming stripped 3 bases from V and 8 bases from J, with 17 bases between. Germline values: CDR1 DFQATT, CDR2 SNEGSKA (reference sequence). The CDR3 totals 14 residues. The chain's CDR3 is CSASRGSGKDEQFF. CDR3 sequence (DNA): TGCAGTGCTAGTAGGGGTTCGGGGAAAGATGAGCAGTTCTTC.

This clonotype was seen more than once but under ten times. The chain joins TRBV12-3 or TRBV12-4 to TRBJ2-1; perhaps TRBD1 as D (5 bases). The CDR3 runs 15 residues. V lost 5 bases and J lost 8, with 19 bases in between. This CDR3 reads CASSLLWGLGDEQFF. CDR3 sequence (DNA): TGTGCCAGCAGTCTATTGTGGGGCTTGGGTGATGAGCAGTTCTTC.

This clonotype appeared many times. The chain links TRBV12-3 or TRBV12-4 to TRBJ2-7; 7 positions agree with TRBD1. The CDR3 runs 12 residues. The V segment lost 7 bases and the J segment 3 bases; nucleotides outside the gene matches: 3. In DNA, the CDR3 is TGTGCCAGCACCGCAGGGGGCTACGAGCAGTACTTC. This encodes CASTAGGYEQYF.

CDR3 bases: TGTGCCAGCAGTCCCACCGGGAGTGTGCAGTACTTC. This translates into CASSPTGSVQYF. The chain joins TRBV11-3 to TRBJ2-7; tentative D call: TRBD2 (6 bases). CDR1 is SGHNT and CDR2 is YENEEA in the germline V gene. The CDR3 totals 12 residues. Between the trimmed V and J ends, which lost 6 bases and 9 bases, there was a span of 15 bases. The complete variable domain, with remaining parts taken from reference TRBV11-3 and TRBJ2-7, reads EAGVVQSPRYKIIEKKQPVAFWCNPISGHNTLYWYLQNLGQGPELLIRYENEEAVDDSQLPKDRFSAERLKGVDSTLKIQPAELGDSAVYLCASSPTGSVQYFGPGTRLTVT.

V and J are TRBV28 and TRBJ2-3, with a tentative D call TRBD2 (6 bases). CDR1 is MDHEN and CDR2 is SYDVKM in the germline V gene. The CDR3 loop spans 15 amino acids. Deletions cut 10 bases from V and 1 base from J, with 18 bases between. The CDR3 region has the DNA TGTGCCATCTCCCAGGGAGGCAGTGGCACAGATACGCAGTATTTT. It is translated as CAISQGGSGTDTQYF.

J is TRBJ2-3 and V is TRBV2, with 9 bases that match TRBD1. Germline V lookup: CDR1 SNHLY, CDR2 FYNNEI. There are 16 residues in the CDR3. V was pared by 6 bases and J by 2 bases, with 9 bases of the junction left unmatched. Here the CDR3 reads CASSLTGGFYTDTQYF. CDR3 nucleotide sequence: TGTGCCAGCAGCCTAACAGGGGGCTTCTACACAGATACGCAGTATTTT.

Ten or more counts support this clonotype. The chain recombines TRBV20-1 with TRBJ1-4, with 9 nucleotides matching TRBD1. Trimming removed 0 bases from V and 5 bases from J; junction bases left unmatched: 4. Germline CDR1 is DFQATT and CDR2 is SNEGSKA (reference sequence). The CDR3 loop spans 15 amino acids. For the CDR3, the DNA is TGCAGTGCTAGAGATCAAGGGACAGGGAATGAAAAACTGTTTTTT. This sequence encodes CSARDQGTGNEKLFF.

This clonotype occurred a few times. The chain is built from TRBV12-3 or TRBV12-4 and TRBJ2-5, with D tentatively TRBD2 (5 bases). CDR3 size: 11 residues. The ends were cut back, 8 bases at V and 5 bases at J, with 9 bases in the middle. The CDR3 sequence is CASGERETQYF. In DNA form, the CDR3 reads TGTGCCAGCGGGGAGAGGGAGACCCAGTACTTC.

This chain connects TRBV29-1 to TRBJ1-1; D is unresolved. The CDR3 loop spans 11 amino acids. Looked up from germline, CDR1 is SQVTM and CDR2 is ANQGSEA. V lost 2 bases to trimming and J lost 3 bases, with 4 bases between them. The CDR3 is CSVELDTEAFF. CDR3 bases: TGCAGCGTTGAACTGGACACTGAAGCTTTCTTT.

The chain employs TRBV7-9 and TRBJ2-1, with a weak D call TRBD2 (5 bases). Trimming stripped 8 bases from V and 3 bases from J, with 11 bases between. The CDR3 contains 13 residues. Looked up from germline, CDR1 is SEHNR and CDR2 is FQNEAQ (reference sequence). DNA of the CDR3: TGTGCCAGCGGCTCCCGGGGCTACAATGAGCAGTTCTTC. It specifies CASGSRGYNEQFF.

As for this clonotype: A much larger clone lies a single base off, so this may be a read error. The chain joins TRBV29-1 to TRBJ2-1; D not certain. V lost 4 bases and J lost 6, with 4 bases in between. Germline V lookup: CDR1 SQVTM, CDR2 ANQGSEA. The CDR3 loop spans 10 amino acids. Written as DNA, the CDR3 is TGCAGCGTTGCGAGCAATGAGCAGTTCTTC. Translation: CSVASNEQFF.

This chain connects TRBV7-9 to TRBJ2-7; 9 nucleotides align to TRBD1. The CDR3 has 13 amino acids. Germline CDR1 is SEHNR and CDR2 is FQNEAQ (reference sequence). Trimming at V came to 7 bases and at J to 2 bases, leaving 3 bases not matched to a gene. The CDR3 DNA is TGTGCCAGCATCGGGACAGGGACCTACGAGCAGTACTTC. Protein sequence: CASIGTGTYEQYF.